The 32 T cell receptor beta chains below were found in one sample sequenced in a study of control samples from healthy donors and cancer patients. Method: immunoSEQ multiplex PCR; TCRdb's copy keeps in-frame clones and lacks some. This sample carries some 130,000 clones, 75% to 95% of them seen once, and the ten largest clones take about 2.5%. Sample: blood. These receptor sequences come from a man aged 35-49 years in good health.

This clone has a single count. V gene TRBV27 combines with J gene TRBJ2-2, with 7 bases fitting TRBD1. The ends lost 7 bases at V and 0 bases at J; junction bases unmatched: 2. CDR3 length: 14 residues. CDR1 is MNHEY, CDR2 SMNVEV, per germline (reference sequence). The CDR3 reads CASIGTANTGELFF. DNA of the CDR3: TGTGCCAGCATCGGGACAGCGAACACCGGGGAGCTGTTTTTT.

This clone is a singleton in its sample. The rearrangement uses TRBV10-2 and TRBJ1-2; D perhaps matches TRBD1 (5 bases). The germline V gene encodes CDR1 WSHSY and CDR2 SAAADI. CDR3 size: 18 residues. Trimming left V 7 bases short and J 8 bases short, with 32 bases between. CDR3 coding DNA: TGCGCCAGCAATAGCATCGGAAGCAGGGATGGGTCGTGGCGCGGCTACACCTTC. Protein sequence: CASNSIGSRDGSWRGYTF.

This chain uses TRBV5-1 with TRBJ1-2; perhaps TRBD1 as D (5 bases). The CDR3 runs to 14 residues. Trimming pared 2 bases from V and 4 bases from J, leaving 12 bases between. Germline assignment: CDR1 SGHRS and CDR2 YFSETQ. The CDR3: CASSLGTVGYGYTF. DNA of the CDR3: TGCGCCAGCAGCTTAGGGACGGTCGGCTATGGCTACACCTTC. Filled out from reference TRBV5-1 and TRBJ1-2, the complete variable domain reads KAGVTQTPRYLIKTRGQQVTLSCSPISGHRSVSWYQQTPGQGLQFLFEYFSETQRNKGNFPGRFSGRQFSNSRSEMNVSTLELGDSALYLCASSLGTVGYGYTFGSGTRLTVV.

This chain connects TRBV18 to TRBJ2-5; 7 bases match TRBD1. V trimming: 3 bases; J trimming: 3 bases; junction bases outside the gene matches: 4. Germline CDR1 and CDR2: KGHSH and LQKENI. The length of the CDR3 is 14 residues. CDR3 nucleotide sequence: TGTGCCAGCTCACCCCGGGACAGCGAAGAGACCCAGTACTTC. This sequence encodes CASSPRDSEETQYF.

In DNA, the CDR3 is TGTGCCAGTAGTATGCCCCGGAGACTAAACACTGAAGCTTTCTTT. Its translation is CASSMPRRLNTEAFF. The gene calls are TRBV19 and TRBJ1-1; unclear D gene. Germline V gene data show CDR1 as LNHDA and CDR2 as SQIVND (reference sequence). This CDR3 has 15 amino acids. V lost 3 bases and J 2 bases, leaving 13 bases between the germline ends.

The chain couples TRBV23-1 to TRBJ1-6; no firm D call. TRBV23-1 qualifies as an ORF whose function is uncertain. The CDR3 consists of 13 residues. Between the trimmed V and J ends, which lost 8 bases and 7 bases, there was a span of 12 bases. CDR3 sequence: CASLFCSNSPLHF. The CDR3, as DNA: TGCGCCAGCCTCTTTTGCTCGAATTCACCCCTCCACTTT.

CDR3 DNA sequence: TGCAGTGCGCAACCCTACAATGAGCAGTTCTTC. It codes for CSAQPYNEQFF. This sequence joins TRBV20-1 and TRBJ2-1, with unresolved D. This CDR3 is 11 amino acids long. The V and J ends lost 6 bases and 2 bases respectively, with 5 bases between them. Per the germline V gene, CDR1 is DFQATT and CDR2 is SNEGSKA (reference sequence).

The table lists this clone with a count of one. V is TRBV7-6 and J is TRBJ2-5, with 8 bases that match TRBD1. Germline lookup yields CDR1 SGHVS and CDR2 FNYEAQ. The CDR3 has 15 amino acids. The ends lost 1 base at V and 1 base at J; junction bases unmatched: 2. As DNA, the CDR3 is TGTGCCAGCAGCTTAGGGACAGGGCGCCAAGAGACCCAGTACTTC. This translates into CASSLGTGRQETQYF.

The chain uses TRBV25-1 and TRBJ2-5, with 7 bases that match TRBD1. Germline CDR1 and CDR2: MGHDK and SYGVNS. The length of the CDR3 is 15 residues. V gave up 4 bases and J gave up 2 bases; unmatched junction bases: 7. The CDR3 region has the DNA TGTGCCAGCAGTGTGAGCCAGGGGGTACAAGAGACCCAGTACTTC. It is translated as CASSVSQGVQETQYF.

The V and J genes are TRBV4-2 and TRBJ2-6, with D maybe TRBD1 (5 bases). The V end was cut by 0 bases, the J end by 3 bases, with 6 bases between. CDR3 length: 15 residues. Per the germline V gene, CDR1 is LGHNA and CDR2 is YNFKEQ. For the CDR3, the DNA is TGTGCCAGCAGCCAAGACAGGGATGGGGCCAACGTCCTGACTTTC. Its protein product is CASSQDRDGANVLTF.

The chain employs TRBV7-3 and TRBJ2-1, with D possibly being TRBD2 (6 bases). CDR3 length: 14 amino acids. Trimming took 5 bases from V and 0 from J, leaving 8 bases between them. Per germline, CDR1 SGHTA and CDR2 FQGTGA. Written as DNA, the CDR3 is TGTGCCAGCAGCGGGGGGAGCTCCTACAATGAGCAGTTCTTC. Its translation is CASSGGSSYNEQFF. The whole variable domain, filled in from reference TRBV7-3 and TRBJ2-1, reads GAGVSQTPSNKVTEKGKYVELRCDPISGHTALYWYRQSLGQGPEFLIYFQGTGAADDSGLPNDRFFAVRPEGSVSTLKIQRTERGDSAVYLCASSGGSSYNEQFFGPGTRLTVL.

This clone was detected once. This chain links TRBV5-5 with TRBJ2-3; tentatively, D is TRBD1 (6 bases). Trimming removed 4 bases from V and 1 base from J, with 13 bases in between. The CDR3 runs 15 residues. CDR1 and CDR2 (germline): SGHKS, YYEKEE (reference sequence). The CDR3 nucleotides are TGTGCCAGCAGCCATGGGGGCGCGGGCACAGATACGCAGTATTTT. This codes for CASSHGGAGTDTQYF.

V and J are TRBV2 and TRBJ2-2; 8 nucleotides align to TRBD1. Germline CDR1 is SNHLY and CDR2 is FYNNEI. After removal of 2 bases from V and 2 bases from J, the junction contained 7 bases not matched to a gene. The CDR3 has 17 amino acids. The CDR3 bases are TGTGCCAGCAGTGAACCGGGACAGGTGACCAACACCGGGGAGCTGTTTTTT. This translates into CASSEPGQVTNTGELFF. Based on the CDR3 plus reference TRBV2 and TRBJ2-2, the full variable domain is EPEVTQTPSHQVTQMGQEVILRCVPISNHLYFYWYRQILGQKVEFLVSFYNNEISEKSEIFDDQFSVERPDGSNFTLKIRSTKLEDSAMYFCASSEPGQVTNTGELFFGEGSRLTVL.

The sample holds a few counts of this clone. This chain links TRBV20-1 with TRBJ1-5, with D possibly matching TRBD1 (6 bases). Trimming stripped 3 bases from V and 0 bases from J, with 15 bases between. This CDR3 contains 16 residues. CDR1 and CDR2 from the germline V gene are DFQATT and SNEGSKA (reference sequence). CDR3 sequence reads: CSASRPGQYSNQPQHF. CDR3 DNA sequence: TGCAGTGCTAGTCGCCCCGGACAGTATAGCAATCAGCCCCAGCATTTT.

This clone was seen only once. The chain combines TRBV5-4 with TRBJ2-2; no clear D gene. The CDR3 runs 12 residues. Trimming removed 1 base from V and 6 bases from J, with 4 bases in between. The germline V gene has CDR1 SGHNT and CDR2 YYREEE (reference sequence). The CDR3 DNA reads TGTGCCAGCAGCTTGATGGCCGGGGAGCTGTTTTTT. Its protein product is CASSLMAGELFF.

The chain couples TRBV6-5 to TRBJ2-2, with 8 bases fitting TRBD2. V shed 5 bases and J 2 bases; nucleotides not matched to a gene: 4. This CDR3 has 15 amino acids. Germline loops: CDR1 MNHEY, CDR2 SVGAGI. The CDR3 nucleotides are TGTGCCAGCAGTAGACTAGCGACTAACACCGGGGAGCTGTTTTTT. The encoded protein is CASSRLATNTGELFF.

The chain employs TRBV28 and TRBJ1-6; 7 nucleotides line up with TRBD1. The CDR3 consists of 15 residues. CDR1 is MDHEN and CDR2 is SYDVKM in the germline V gene. After removal of 5 bases from V and 7 bases from J, the junction contained 8 bases not matched to a gene. The CDR3 loop is CASSPVDRDNSPLHF. As DNA, the CDR3 is TGTGCCAGCAGTCCCGTAGACAGGGACAATTCACCCCTCCACTTT.

This chain links TRBV5-1 with TRBJ2-2; TRBD1 aligns across 11 bases. V shed 4 bases and J 1 base; nucleotides not matched to a gene: 15. CDR1 is SGHRS, CDR2 YFSETQ, per germline. The CDR3 is made up of 20 amino acids. CDR3 protein: CASSLLAGTGGWMNTGELFF. CDR3 nucleotides: TGCGCCAGCAGCCTGTTAGCCGGGACAGGGGGGTGGATGAACACCGGGGAGCTGTTTTTT.

The chain recombines TRBV5-1 with TRBJ1-2; TRBD1 aligns across 9 bases. The V gene's germline CDR1 is SGHRS and CDR2 YFSETQ. The V and J ends lost 4 bases and 7 bases, in that order; junction bases with no gene match: 8. The CDR3 consists of 14 residues. CDR3 in amino acids: CASSPRDRAVGYTF. The CDR3 bases are TGCGCCAGCAGCCCAAGGGACAGGGCGGTTGGCTACACCTTC.

The gene calls are TRBV7-3 and TRBJ2-7; D unclear. The CDR3 consists of 13 residues. The ends were cut back, 6 bases at V and 3 bases at J, with 12 bases in the middle. CDR1 is SGHTA and CDR2 is FQGTGA in the germline V gene. CDR3 residues: CASSLGRNYEQYF. CDR3 DNA: TGTGCCAGCAGTTTGGGCAGGAACTACGAGCAGTACTTC.

This clone was found once. This chain joins TRBV7-3 and TRBJ2-3; the D gene is possibly TRBD1 (6 bases). The ends were cut back, 5 bases at V and 2 bases at J, with 11 bases in the middle. The CDR3 loop spans 14 amino acids. Germline CDR1 and CDR2: SGHTA and FQGTGA. CDR3 amino acids: CASSPGALTDTQYF. The DNA for the CDR3 is TGTGCCAGCAGCCCAGGGGCCCTCACAGATACGCAGTATTTT.

This chain connects TRBV5-1 to TRBJ1-3; TRBD1 might be the D (5 bases). The CDR3 sequence is 16 residues long. Germline assignment: CDR1 SGHRS and CDR2 YFSETQ. Trimming pared 4 bases from V and 0 bases from J, leaving 14 bases between. The CDR3 DNA reads as TGCGCCAGCAGCCCTGGTCTGGGACGCTCTGGAAACACCATATATTTT. Residues: CASSPGLGRSGNTIYF.

The table lists this clone with a count of one. The gene calls are TRBV5-4 and TRBJ1-4; 8 nucleotides match TRBD1. Germline V gene sequence: CDR1 SGHNT, CDR2 YYREEE (reference sequence). The CDR3 length is 14 residues. V was clipped by 0 bases and J by 7 bases; unmatched bases: 2. CDR3 in amino acids: CASSLGQGAEKLFF. CDR3 coding DNA: TGTGCCAGCAGCTTGGGCCAGGGGGCTGAAAAACTGTTTTTT.

About this clone: Other DNA sequences in this sample translate to the same CDR3. V is TRBV20-1 and J is TRBJ2-5; no clear D gene. The CDR3 extends over 11 amino acids. V was shortened by 6 bases and J by 0 bases, with 5 bases between the two germline ends. Per the germline V gene, CDR1 is DFQATT and CDR2 is SNEGSKA (reference sequence). CDR3 nucleotide sequence: TGCAGTGCCTGGGACCAAGAGACCCAGTACTTC. Protein sequence: CSAWDQETQYF.

This chain uses TRBV7-2 with TRBJ1-5, with D perhaps TRBD1 (6 bases). Trimming removed 6 bases from V and 4 bases from J, with 13 bases in between. Germline CDR1 reads SGHTA; CDR2 reads FQGNSA. The CDR3 is 14 amino acids. The CDR3 nucleotides are TGTGCCAGCAGTTACGGACAGCCAAATCAGCCCCAGCATTTT. Residues: CASSYGQPNQPQHF.

The gene calls are TRBV9 and TRBJ2-3; no firm D call. V lost 0 bases and J 2 bases, leaving 4 bases between the germline ends. The germline V gene encodes CDR1 SGDLS and CDR2 YYNGEE. The CDR3 covers 13 residues. The CDR3 here is CASSVAATDTQYF. DNA for the CDR3: TGTGCCAGCAGCGTAGCCGCCACAGATACGCAGTATTTT.

The V and J genes are TRBV3-1 (or the pseudogene TRBV3-2) and TRBJ1-2, with 8 nucleotides matching TRBD1. The germline V gene has CDR1 LGHDT and CDR2 YNNKEL (reference sequence). The CDR3 has 14 residues. Losses at the gene ends were 0 bases for V and 6 bases for J; bases not matched to a gene: 3. CDR3 sequence: CASSQDRGQDGYTF. DNA for the CDR3: TGTGCCAGCAGCCAAGACAGGGGGCAGGATGGCTACACCTTC.

This chain joins TRBV28 and TRBJ2-3; D remains unclear. The CDR3 spans 13 residues. Germline CDR1 and CDR2: MDHEN and SYDVKM. V was trimmed by 1 base and J by 6 bases, leaving 8 bases between them. The CDR3 DNA reads as TGTGCCAGCAGTTTATTTTTCCGGGATACGCAGTATTTT. Translation: CASSLFFRDTQYF.

In its sample, this clone was seen once. This chain joins TRBV6-5 and TRBJ1-3; tentatively, D is TRBD1 (5 bases). The CDR3 is made up of 14 amino acids. Trimming stripped 5 bases from V and 2 bases from J, with 10 bases between. Germline V gene lookup returns CDR1 MNHEY and CDR2 SVGAGI. In nucleotides, the CDR3 is TGTGCCAGCAGTCAGGGATTCACTGGAAACACCATATATTTT. Its protein is CASSQGFTGNTIYF.

The chain has TRBV6-2 or TRBV6-3 and TRBJ2-7, with D uncertain. CDR3 size: 13 residues. V gave up 2 bases and J gave up 6 bases, with 11 bases separating them. Per the germline V gene, CDR1 is MNHEY and CDR2 is SVGEGT. In DNA, the CDR3 is TGTGCCAGCAGTTACCTCGCCGGTGCCGAGCAGTACTTC. Protein product: CASSYLAGAEQYF.

This clone was seen once. One end of the junction varies from germline; a read error may be responsible. The chain joins TRBV11-2 to TRBJ1-2; D unclear. This CDR3 region has 13 residues. From germline, CDR1 is SGHAT and CDR2 FQNNGV. The CDR3 sequence: CASSLDVDYGYTF. The CDR3 nucleotides are TGTGCCAGCAGCTTAGACGTAGACTACGGCTACACCTTC. The full variable domain, its missing parts supplied by reference TRBV11-2 and TRBJ1-2, is EAGVAQSPRYKIIEKRQSVAFWCNPISGHATLYWYQQILGQGPKLLIQFQNNGVVDDSQLPKDRFSAERLKGVDSTLKIQPAKLEDSAVYLCASSLDVDYGYTFGSGTRLTVV.

J is TRBJ1-2 and V is TRBV2, with unresolved D. From germline, CDR1 is SNHLY and CDR2 FYNNEI. V dropped 3 bases and J dropped 3 bases, with 8 bases sitting between them. The CDR3 runs to 13 residues. Here the CDR3 DNA reads TGTGCCAGCAGTGAGGACCGTGACTATGGCTACACCTTC. This gives the protein CASSEDRDYGYTF.